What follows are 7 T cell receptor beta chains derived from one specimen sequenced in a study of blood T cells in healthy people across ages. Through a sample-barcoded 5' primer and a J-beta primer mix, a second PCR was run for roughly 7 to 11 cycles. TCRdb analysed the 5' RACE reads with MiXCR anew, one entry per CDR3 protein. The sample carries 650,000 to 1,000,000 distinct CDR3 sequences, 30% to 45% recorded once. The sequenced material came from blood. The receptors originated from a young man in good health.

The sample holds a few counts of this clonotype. CDR3 nucleotides: TGCAGTGCTAGAGATTTTGACAGACGCGGCGGGACCCAGTACTTC. Translation gives CSARDFDRRGGTQYF. The chain links TRBV20-1 to TRBJ2-5; D is perhaps TRBD1 (5 bases). CDR1 is DFQATT and CDR2 is SNEGSKA in the germline V gene (reference sequence). The CDR3 covers 15 residues. V dropped 0 bases and J dropped 7 bases, with 18 bases sitting between them.

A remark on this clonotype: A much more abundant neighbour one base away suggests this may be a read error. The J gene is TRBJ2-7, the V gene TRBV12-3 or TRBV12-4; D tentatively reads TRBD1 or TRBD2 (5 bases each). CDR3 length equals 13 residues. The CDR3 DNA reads TGTGTCAGCAGCCGGGACGGATTCTACGAGCAGTACTTC. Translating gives CVSSRDGFYEQYF.

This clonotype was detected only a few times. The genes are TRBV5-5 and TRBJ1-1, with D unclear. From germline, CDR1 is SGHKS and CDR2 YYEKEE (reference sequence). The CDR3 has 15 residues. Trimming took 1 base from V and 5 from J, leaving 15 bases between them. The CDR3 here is CASSLSDGRGTEAFF. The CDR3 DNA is TGTGCCAGCAGCTTGAGCGACGGACGAGGGACTGAAGCTTTCTTT.

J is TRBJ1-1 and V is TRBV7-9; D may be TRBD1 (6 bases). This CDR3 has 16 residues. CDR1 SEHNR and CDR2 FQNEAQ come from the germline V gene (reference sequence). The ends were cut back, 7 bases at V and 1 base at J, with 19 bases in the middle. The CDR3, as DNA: TGTGCCAGCAACCCCAGGGGCGAAGTGGGGAACACTGAAGCTTTCTTT. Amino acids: CASNPRGEVGNTEAFF.

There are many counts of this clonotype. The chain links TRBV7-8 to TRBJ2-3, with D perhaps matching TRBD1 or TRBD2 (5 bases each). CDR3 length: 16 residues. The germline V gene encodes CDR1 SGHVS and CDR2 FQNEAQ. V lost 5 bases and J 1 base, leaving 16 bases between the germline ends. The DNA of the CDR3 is TGTGCCAGCAGCCCGACCGGGACGGCGGGCACAGATACGCAGTATTTT. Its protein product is CASSPTGTAGTDTQYF.

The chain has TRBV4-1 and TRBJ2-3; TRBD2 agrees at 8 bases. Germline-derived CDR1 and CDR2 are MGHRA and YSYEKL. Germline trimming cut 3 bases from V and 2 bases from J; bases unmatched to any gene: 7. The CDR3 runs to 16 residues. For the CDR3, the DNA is TGCGCCAGCAGCCATCTAGCGGGTATTGTCACAGATACGCAGTATTTT. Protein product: CASSHLAGIVTDTQYF.

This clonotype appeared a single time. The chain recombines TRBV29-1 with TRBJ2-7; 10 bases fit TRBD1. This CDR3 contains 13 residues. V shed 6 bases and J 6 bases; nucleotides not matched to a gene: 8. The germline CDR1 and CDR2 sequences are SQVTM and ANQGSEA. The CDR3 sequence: CSVAGTGAREQYF. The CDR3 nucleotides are TGCAGCGTCGCGGGGACAGGGGCCCGCGAGCAGTACTTC.